This T cell receptor (beta chain) emerged from a study of T cell repertoires in cytomegalovirus infection. Whole-study results and caveats: Summed frequency of public TCR beta families distinguished CMV carriers with the relevant HLA.

Remarks on this clonotype: Its target is not known.

CDR3 length equals 15 residues. Looked up from germline, CDR1 is MGHRA and CDR2 is YSYEKL. Trimming took off 1 base at V and 4 bases at J, with 13 bases between the two ends. TCRdb ran MiXCR on the reads and lists one entry per CDR3 protein. The sample shows 650,000 to 850,000 distinct CDR3 sequences, around 29% of them seen only once. The chain links TRBV4-1 to TRBJ1-2; D remains unclear. The sample in question was cultured CD8+ T cells from PBMCs, obtained from culture after CMV antigen stimulation. This TCR was recovered from a human donor in good health (CMV status not recorded). Some clones in this sample may be carry-over from other donors' samples. Here the CDR3 reads CASSQGFPISYGYTF. The CDR3 DNA is TGCGCCAGCAGCCAAGGGTTCCCAATCTCCTATGGCTACACCTTC.